A single sample gave rise to the 30 T cell receptor beta chains below, sequenced in a study of T cells in Graves' hyperthyroidism and ophthalmopathy. What was amplified from RNA transcripts were TCR beta CDR3 regions. Initially, a first-round RT-PCR of the TCR CDR3 employed the HTBI primer set. One entry per CDR3 protein results from TCRdb running MiXCR on the multiplex PCR reads. Among hundreds of thousands of distinct CDR3 sequences, less than 45% were seen once, and the ten largest hold under 8%. Sequencing input: peripheral blood or thyroid tissue (not recorded which). The receptors shown here come from an adult man with Graves' disease, either hyperthyroidism or ophthalmopathy (not recorded which).

The V call is TRBV10-3, the J call TRBJ2-2, with D hard to call. There are 13 residues in the CDR3. Trimming left V 2 bases short and J 6 bases short, with 7 bases between. The germline V gene encodes CDR1 ENHRY and CDR2 SYGVKD. CDR3 sequence: CAISEVPAGELFF. The CDR3 region has the DNA TGTGCCATCAGTGAGGTCCCGGCCGGGGAGCTGTTTTTT.

The V call is TRBV20-1, the J call TRBJ2-5; D remains ambiguous. This CDR3 contains 10 residues. Per the germline V gene, CDR1 is DFQATT and CDR2 is SNEGSKA (reference sequence). The V end was cut by 6 bases, the J end by 5 bases, with 7 bases between. CDR3: CSAGKETQYF. The CDR3 nucleotides read TGCAGTGCGGGGAAGGAGACCCAGTACTTC.

For the CDR3, the DNA is TGTGCCAGCAGTGCTAGTGGTGTGTCATACCCAGCCTACGAGCAGTACTTC. Encoded protein: CASSASGVSYPAYEQYF. The J gene is TRBJ2-7, the V gene TRBV2; D call uncertain. Germline loops: CDR1 SNHLY, CDR2 FYNNEI. The CDR3 runs 17 residues. The V and J ends lost 4 bases and 2 bases respectively, with 21 bases between them. Supplemented by reference TRBV2 and TRBJ2-7, the full variable domain reads EPEVTQTPSHQVTQMGQEVILRCVPISNHLYFYWYRQILGQKVEFLVSFYNNEISEKSEIFDDQFSVERPDGSNFTLKIRSTKLEDSAMYFCASSASGVSYPAYEQYFGPGTRLTVT.

The chain links TRBV19 to TRBJ1-6; unclear D gene. Trimming took 6 bases from V and 5 from J, leaving 11 bases between them. Germline V gene sequence: CDR1 LNHDA, CDR2 SQIVND (reference sequence). The CDR3 is 14 residues long. For the CDR3, the DNA is TGTGCCAGTAGGGCGGAGGTTAATAATTCACCCCTCCACTTT. It yields the protein CASRAEVNNSPLHF. Together with reference TRBV19 and TRBJ1-6, the CDR3 gives the full variable domain: DGGITQSPKYLFRKEGQNVTLSCEQNLNHDAMYWYRQDPGQGLRLIYYSQIVNDFQKGDIAEGYSVSREKKESFPLTVTSAQKNPTAFYLCASRAEVNNSPLHFGNGTRLTVT.

This clonotype was counted between two and nine times. The rearrangement uses TRBV2 and TRBJ2-2, with a possible D match to TRBD1 (6 bases). From germline, CDR1 is SNHLY and CDR2 FYNNEI. Trimming took 4 bases from V and 5 from J, leaving 11 bases between them. This CDR3 is built from 14 residues. The CDR3 DNA is TGTGCCAGCAGTGTTTTGGGGACAACCGGGGAGCTGTTTTTT. Amino acids: CASSVLGTTGELFF.

The DNA of the CDR3 is TGTGCCACCACATCGGCCGGGACAGGTCGATATGGCTACACCTTC. Translating it yields CATTSAGTGRYGYTF. The genes are TRBV19 and TRBJ1-2, with 8 positions matching TRBD1. This CDR3 contains 15 residues. CDR1 and CDR2 (germline): LNHDA, SQIVND (reference sequence). Unmatched junction bases numbered 15, after V lost 10 bases and J lost 5 bases.

This clonotype was detected many times. This rearrangement joins TRBV29-1 to TRBJ1-3; D is possibly TRBD1 (5 bases). Between the trimmed V and J ends, which lost 6 bases and 2 bases, there was a span of 14 bases. This CDR3 comprises 14 residues. CDR1 SQVTM and CDR2 ANQGSEA come from the germline V gene. The CDR3 DNA follows: TGCAGCGTATACGGAAGGGACCCTGGAAACACCATATATTTT. Protein sequence: CSVYGRDPGNTIYF.

Worth noting for this clonotype: A much larger clone is a single base away; this may be a read error. The genes are TRBV29-1 and TRBJ2-7; D assignment may be TRBD1 or TRBD2 (5 bases each). The V end lost 6 bases, the J end lost 1 base, and 13 bases lay between the germline ends. Germline CDR1 is SQVTM and CDR2 is ANQGSEA. The CDR3 totals 13 residues. Here the CDR3 reads CSVDVGVSYEQYF. In DNA form, the CDR3 reads TGCAGCGTGGACGTGGGGGTTTCCTACGAGCAGTACTTC.

This chain joins TRBV4-2 and TRBJ1-2; 7 nucleotides align to TRBD1. Germline CDR1 and CDR2: LGHNA and YNFKEQ. This CDR3 contains 14 residues. Trimming at V came to 5 bases and at J to 3 bases, leaving 6 bases not matched to a gene. The chain's CDR3 is CASSRGHEDYGYTF. CDR3 nucleotides: TGTGCCAGCAGCAGGGGGCACGAGGACTATGGCTACACCTTC.

To note about this clonotype: The DNA is omitted, as the CDR3 cannot be located on it reliably, and the CDR3 follows TCRdb's listing. The V call is TRBV2, the J call TRBJ1-4; the table's D call, TRBD1, has no DNA check behind it. The CDR3 is 22 residues long, counting both termini. Germline V gene sequence: CDR1 SNHLY, CDR2 FYNNEI. The CDR3 is CASIPATQETQYFGPGNEKLFF.

J is TRBJ2-5 and V is TRBV4-1; a possible D gene is TRBD1 (5 bases). V gave up 1 base and J gave up 3 bases, with 6 bases separating them. This CDR3 has 13 amino acids. The germline gives CDR1 MGHRA, CDR2 YSYEKL. The CDR3: CASSQVGEETQYF. DNA of the CDR3: TGCGCCAGCAGCCAAGTAGGGGAAGAGACCCAGTACTTC.

This clonotype was counted a few times. CDR3 protein: CASQPRRGETEAFF. Written as DNA, the CDR3 is TGTGCCAGTCAACCTCGTCGAGGGGAAACTGAAGCTTTCTTT. The gene calls are TRBV19 and TRBJ1-1, with D possibly TRBD1 on 5 matching bases. Germline values: CDR1 LNHDA, CDR2 SQIVND (reference sequence). V was shortened by 8 bases and J by 5 bases, with 18 bases between the two germline ends. This CDR3 has 14 residues.

This clonotype was observed once. V is TRBV24-1 and J is TRBJ1-1; D is uncertain. The CDR3 is made up of 12 amino acids. V was pared by 8 bases and J by 5 bases, with 11 bases between. CDR1 KGHDR and CDR2 SFDVKD come from the germline V gene. CDR3 nucleotides: TGTGCCACCACCTGGGCGCGTACTGAAGCTTTCTTT. Translated: CATTWARTEAFF.

This clonotype was counted a single time. The chain carries TRBV28 and TRBJ1-1; 9 positions match TRBD1. The CDR3 loop spans 14 amino acids. The V gene end was trimmed by 4 bases and the J gene end by 7 bases; junction bases not matched to a gene: 7. Germline V lookup: CDR1 MDHEN, CDR2 SYDVKM. The DNA of the CDR3 is TGTGCCAGCAGTTACGGGGACAGGGCATATGAAGCTTTCTTT. The encoded protein is CASSYGDRAYEAFF.

V is TRBV6-1 and J is TRBJ2-7; D might be TRBD1 (5 bases). Trimming cost V 6 bases and J 2 bases, with 11 bases left between them. Germline CDR1 MNHNS, CDR2 SASEGT. CDR3 length: 13 amino acids. In nucleotides, the CDR3 is TGTGCCAGCAGGAAGACAGAGACCTACGAGCAGTACTTC. It specifies CASRKTETYEQYF.

Many counts were recorded for this clonotype. The chain carries TRBV24-1 and TRBJ1-6, with 7 bases aligning to TRBD1. Germline CDR1 KGHDR, CDR2 SFDVKD. CDR3 length: 16 residues. The ends lost 3 bases at V and 7 bases at J; junction bases unmatched: 8. The CDR3 DNA reads TGTGCCACCAGTGATGGAACAGGGGCGGTAAATTCACCCCTCCACTTT. Encoded protein: CATSDGTGAVNSPLHF.

This clonotype was seen a handful of times. The genes are TRBV7-9 and TRBJ2-7; no reliable D call. Germline loops: CDR1 SEHNR, CDR2 FQNEAQ (reference sequence). CDR3 length: 15 residues. V lost 1 base, J lost 4 bases, and 14 bases lay in between. The CDR3 bases are TGTGCCAGCAGCTTAGGGTACGGCGCCCTATACGAGCAGTACTTC. This translates into CASSLGYGALYEQYF.

V usage is TRBV14 and J usage is TRBJ1-1; a possible D gene is TRBD1 (5 bases). Deletions cut 3 bases from V and 4 bases from J, with 12 bases between. The germline CDR1 and CDR2 sequences are SGHDN and FVKESK. The CDR3 sequence is 14 residues long. Here the CDR3 DNA reads TGTGCCAGCAGCCACTTTCCGGGGGTCACTGAAGCTTTCTTT. Residues: CASSHFPGVTEAFF.

This clonotype has only a few counts. This chain links TRBV7-9 with TRBJ1-1; D might be TRBD1 (5 bases). V lost 5 bases, J lost 1 base, and 11 bases lay in between. The CDR3 is 14 amino acids. Germline-derived CDR1 and CDR2 are SEHNR and FQNEAQ (reference sequence). CDR3 loop: CASSRDGWNTEAFF. In DNA, the CDR3 is TGTGCCAGCAGCCGGGACGGTTGGAACACTGAAGCTTTCTTT.

The genes are TRBV7-2 and TRBJ1-6; TRBD1 agrees at 10 bases. CDR1 is SGHTA and CDR2 is FQGNSA in the germline V gene. With 8 bases clipped from V and 8 bases from J, the junction kept 9 bases outside the gene matches. The CDR3 loop spans 15 amino acids. The CDR3 sequence: CASRRGGTGDSPLHF. CDR3 DNA: TGTGCCAGCCGCAGGGGCGGGACAGGGGATTCACCCCTCCACTTT.

This clonotype was picked up a small number of times. This sequence may be a read error, since a much larger clone differs from it by one base. The chain couples TRBV5-1 to TRBJ1-3; no firm D call. There are 13 residues in the CDR3. CDR1 and CDR2 from the germline V gene are SGHRS and YFSETQ. CDR3 sequence reads: CASSLASEGTIYF. The DNA of the CDR3 is TGTGCCAGCAGCTTAGCCAGTGAGGGCACCATATATTTT.

The chain uses TRBV10-3 and TRBJ1-2; 7 bases match TRBD1. This CDR3 spans 12 amino acids. Germline V gene lookup returns CDR1 ENHRY and CDR2 SYGVKD. Germline trimming cut 3 bases from V and 12 bases from J; bases unmatched to any gene: 7. CDR3 nucleotides: TGTGCCATCAGTGAACCTGGACAGGCCGACACCTTC. Amino acids: CAISEPGQADTF.

The table lists this clonotype with many counts. This chain links TRBV24-1 with TRBJ2-5; 15 nucleotides align to TRBD2. The length of the CDR3 is 17 residues. V gave up 3 bases and J gave up 4 bases; unmatched junction bases: 5. The germline V gene has CDR1 KGHDR and CDR2 SFDVKD. The CDR3 loop is CATSDAGLAGGLETQYF. The CDR3 bases are TGTGCCACCAGTGATGCAGGACTAGCGGGAGGGCTAGAGACCCAGTACTTC.

The V gene is TRBV7-9, the J gene TRBJ1-2; 9 nucleotides line up with TRBD1. The germline CDR1 and CDR2 sequences are SEHNR and FQNEAQ (reference sequence). The CDR3 has 17 amino acids. Losses at the gene ends were 4 bases for V and 4 bases for J; bases not matched to a gene: 13. The CDR3: CASSSHDRDRDLYGYTF. The CDR3 DNA follows: TGTGCCAGCAGCTCGCACGACCGGGACAGGGACCTCTATGGCTACACCTTC.

The chain combines TRBV20-1 with TRBJ1-1; weak D call: TRBD1 (5 bases). Germline V CDR1 and CDR2: DFQATT, SNEGSKA (reference sequence). The CDR3 covers 14 residues. With 1 base removed from V and 4 bases from J, the gap between germline ends came to 13 bases. The CDR3 bases are TGCAGTGCTAGAGTGCGGGGGACGGGCACTGAAGCTTTCTTT. This codes for CSARVRGTGTEAFF.

In this sample, this clonotype turned up many times. J is TRBJ1-2 and V is TRBV20-1; the D gene is possibly TRBD1 (5 bases). Per germline, CDR1 DFQATT and CDR2 SNEGSKA (reference sequence). The CDR3 is 12 amino acids. V was pared by 2 bases and J by 2 bases, with 6 bases between. CDR3 loop: CSARQGNYGYTF. In DNA, the CDR3 is TGCAGTGCTAGACAGGGAAACTATGGCTACACCTTC.

This clonotype has a handful of counts. The gene calls are TRBV20-1 and TRBJ2-2, with 11 bases identical to TRBD2. Losses at the gene ends were 6 bases for V and 4 bases for J; bases not matched to a gene: 7. The CDR3 is made up of 15 amino acids. In germline, CDR1 is DFQATT, CDR2 SNEGSKA (reference sequence). Here the CDR3 DNA reads TGCAGTGCACGTACTAGCGGGAGAGGCACCGGGGAGCTGTTTTTT. This codes for CSARTSGRGTGELFF.

This rearrangement joins TRBV2 to TRBJ1-4, with D possibly being TRBD1 (6 bases). V lost 4 bases, J lost 3 bases, and 9 bases lay in between. The CDR3 spans 14 residues. Germline V lookup: CDR1 SNHLY, CDR2 FYNNEI. For the CDR3, the DNA is TGTGCCAGCAGTGGGGACACTCCTAATGAAAAACTGTTTTTT. It translates to CASSGDTPNEKLFF.

This clonotype occurred a few times. The CDR3 loop reads CSASSDTSGEQYF. In DNA, the CDR3 is TGCAGTGCTAGTAGTGACACTTCTGGGGAGCAGTACTTC. The chain combines TRBV20-1 with TRBJ2-7, with D hard to call. The CDR3 has 13 amino acids. V was trimmed by 3 bases and J by 7 bases, leaving 16 bases between them. Germline V gives CDR1 DFQATT, CDR2 SNEGSKA (reference sequence).

This clonotype was seen a handful of times. V is TRBV7-9 and J is TRBJ1-2, with a weak D call TRBD1 (5 bases). The germline V gene encodes CDR1 SEHNR and CDR2 FQNEAQ (reference sequence). This CDR3 contains 14 residues. V lost 5 bases to trimming and J lost 8 bases, with 18 bases between them. The CDR3 region has the DNA TGTGCCAGCAGCCACCCCGGCAGGGCCGAGGGCTACACCTTC. Translating gives CASSHPGRAEGYTF.